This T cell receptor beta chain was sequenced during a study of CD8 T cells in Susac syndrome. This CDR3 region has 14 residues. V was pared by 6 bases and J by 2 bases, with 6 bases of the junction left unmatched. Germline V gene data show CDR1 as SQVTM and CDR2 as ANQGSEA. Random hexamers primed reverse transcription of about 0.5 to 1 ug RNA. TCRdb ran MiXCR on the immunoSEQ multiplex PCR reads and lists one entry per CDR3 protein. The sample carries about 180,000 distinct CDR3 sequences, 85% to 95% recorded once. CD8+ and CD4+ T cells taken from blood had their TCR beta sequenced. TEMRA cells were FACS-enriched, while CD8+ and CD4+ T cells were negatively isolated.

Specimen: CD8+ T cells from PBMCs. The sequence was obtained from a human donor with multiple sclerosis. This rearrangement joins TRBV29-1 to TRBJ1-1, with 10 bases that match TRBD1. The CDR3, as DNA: TGCAGCGTCCCAGGGGACAGGGGAAACACTGAAGCTTTCTTT. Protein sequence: CSVPGDRGNTEAFF.